The next 16 T cell receptor beta chains were all read from a single sample in a study of blood T cell repertoires in COVID-19. The repertoire was sequenced with immunoSEQ multiplex PCR; TCRdb's copy has only in-frame clones and lacks some. The sample consists of some 70,000 clones, approximately 84% of them appearing once. The sequencing input was peripheral blood. Every receptor here comes from a man aged 40-49 years with COVID-19, enrolled during active disease.

V and J are TRBV7-2 and TRBJ2-1, with 9 nucleotides matching TRBD2. The CDR3 length is 15 residues. The ends lost 2 bases at V and 5 bases at J; junction bases unmatched: 4. CDR1 is SGHTA and CDR2 is FQGNSA in the germline V gene. The CDR3 loop reads CASSLRSSGDNEQFF. The CDR3 DNA is TGTGCCAGCAGCTTAAGGTCTAGCGGGGACAATGAGCAGTTCTTC.

This chain links TRBV2 with TRBJ1-1, with 7 bases lining up with TRBD1. J gave up 4 bases and V 4 bases, and 6 bases lay outside the gene matches. This CDR3 region has 14 residues. Germline assignment: CDR1 SNHLY and CDR2 FYNNEI. CDR3 coding DNA: TGTGCCAGCAGTGGACAGGGAATGGGCACTGAAGCTTTCTTT. It codes for CASSGQGMGTEAFF.

The V and J genes are TRBV21-1 and TRBJ2-2; no DNA check was done on the table's D call, TRBD2. TRBV21-1 has pseudogene status. The CDR3 loop spans 14 amino acids. The CDR3 DNA is TGTGCCAGCAGCAAAGCGCGACTAACCGGGGAGCTGTTTTTT. Residues: CASSKARLTGELFF.

The chain joins TRBV6-5 to TRBJ1-1; 8 bases line up with TRBD1. This CDR3 spans 13 amino acids. Unmatched junction bases numbered 3, after V lost 6 bases and J lost 3 bases. In germline, CDR1 is MNHEY, CDR2 SVGAGI. CDR3 DNA: TGTGCCAGCAGGGTGACAGGGGACACTGAAGCTTTCTTT. Translating it yields CASRVTGDTEAFF.

The chain joins TRBV28 to TRBJ2-2, with D maybe TRBD1 (5 bases). Germline V gives CDR1 MDHEN, CDR2 SYDVKM. Trimming took 2 bases from V and 5 from J, leaving 12 bases between them. The CDR3 covers 15 residues. The DNA of the CDR3 is TGTGCCAGCAGTTTAGAAAGGGCAGGGACCGGGGAGCTGTTTTTT. Translation gives CASSLERAGTGELFF. The full variable domain, its missing parts supplied by reference TRBV28 and TRBJ2-2, is DVKVTQSSRYLVKRTGEKVFLECVQDMDHENMFWYRQDPGLGLRLIYFSYDVKMKEKGDIPEGYSVSREKKERFSLILESASTNQTSMYLCASSLERAGTGELFFGEGSRLTVL.

V usage is TRBV2 and J usage is TRBJ2-3, with D possibly being TRBD2 (6 bases). V lost 8 bases, J lost 0 bases, and 18 bases lay in between. Germline assignment: CDR1 SNHLY and CDR2 FYNNEI. CDR3 length equals 16 residues. The CDR3 loop is CASSGFAGPSTDTQYF. CDR3 sequence (DNA): TGTGCCAGCTCCGGCTTTGCGGGGCCTAGCACAGATACGCAGTATTTT.

This chain connects TRBV19 to TRBJ1-5; the D gene is possibly TRBD1 (5 bases). Trimming took 5 bases from V and 5 from J, leaving 22 bases between them. The CDR3 runs 17 residues. The germline CDR1 and CDR2 sequences are LNHDA and SQIVND (reference sequence). The chain's CDR3 is CASSGSRGTGSDQPQHF. The CDR3, as DNA: TGTGCCAGTAGTGGTTCCCGGGGGACGGGATCAGATCAGCCCCAGCATTTT.

The V call is TRBV18, the J call TRBJ1-1; the match to TRBD1 covers 10 bases. V was clipped by 3 bases and J by 4 bases; unmatched bases: 5. The germline V gene encodes CDR1 KGHSH and CDR2 LQKENI. This CDR3 region has 15 residues. CDR3 region: CASSPGTGALTEAFF. CDR3 nucleotides: TGTGCCAGCTCACCTGGGACAGGGGCCCTCACTGAAGCTTTCTTT.

The rearrangement links TRBV20-1 to TRBJ2-7; D perhaps matches TRBD2 (5 bases). In germline, CDR1 is DFQATT, CDR2 SNEGSKA (reference sequence). The CDR3 is 12 residues long. The ends were cut back, 3 bases at V and 7 bases at J, with 13 bases in the middle. The CDR3 spells CSASREEAEQYF. Written as DNA, the CDR3 is TGCAGTGCTAGTAGAGAGGAGGCTGAGCAGTACTTC.

In its sample, this clone was seen once. This chain links TRBV15 with TRBJ2-7, with D perhaps TRBD2 (5 bases). CDR3 length: 14 residues. Per the germline V gene, CDR1 is LNHNV and CDR2 is YYDKDF (reference sequence). The V end was cut by 5 bases, the J end by 0 bases, with 11 bases between. For the CDR3, the DNA is TGTGCCACCAGCCCCACTAGGAACTCCTACGAGCAGTACTTC. Encoded protein: CATSPTRNSYEQYF.

This chain joins TRBV3-1 (or the pseudogene TRBV3-2) and TRBJ2-3; 12 bases agree with TRBD2. J gave up 11 bases and V 4 bases, and 7 bases lay outside the gene matches. This CDR3 is built from 14 residues. In germline, CDR1 is LGHDT, CDR2 YNNKEL (reference sequence). The CDR3 protein is CASSRGLAGSEQYF. The CDR3 DNA reads TGTGCCAGCAGCCGAGGACTAGCGGGGAGTGAGCAGTATTTT.

The genes are TRBV15 and TRBJ1-1; D ambiguous. The V end lost 6 bases, the J end lost 4 bases, and 18 bases lay between the germline ends. Germline V gene sequence: CDR1 LNHNV, CDR2 YYDKDF (reference sequence). The CDR3 loop spans 15 amino acids. CDR3 amino acids: CATRSTEGGVTEAFF. In DNA form, the CDR3 reads TGTGCCACCAGATCTACAGAGGGTGGTGTCACTGAAGCTTTCTTT.

This clone appeared a single time. The chain combines TRBV6-5 with TRBJ2-3, with TRBD2 matching over 7 bases. Looked up from germline, CDR1 is MNHEY and CDR2 is SVGAGI. The CDR3 totals 15 residues. V dropped 7 bases and J dropped 3; count of bases not matched to a gene: 10. The CDR3 here is CASTQLATLTDTQYF. CDR3 coding DNA: TGTGCCAGCACCCAACTAGCGACCTTGACAGATACGCAGTATTTT.

The J gene is TRBJ1-1, the V gene TRBV28; D unclear. CDR1 MDHEN and CDR2 SYDVKM come from the germline V gene. This CDR3 has 12 amino acids. The CDR3 loop is CLSCSGNTEAFF. The CDR3 nucleotides read TGTTTATCGTGCTCCGGTAACACTGAAGCTTTCTTT. Combining the CDR3 with reference TRBV28 and TRBJ1-1 gives the whole variable domain DVKVTQSSRYLVKRTGEKVFLECVQDMDHENMFWYRQDPGLGLRLIYFSYDVKMKEKGDIPEGYSVSREKKERFSLILESASTNQTSMYLCLSCSGNTEAFFGQGTRLTVV.

The rearrangement links TRBV7-2 to TRBJ2-3; 13 nucleotides match TRBD2. CDR3 length: 16 amino acids. Per the germline V gene, CDR1 is SGHTA and CDR2 is FQGNSA. J was trimmed by 4 bases and V by 4 bases; bases with no gene match: 5. The CDR3 spells CASSSRLAGGADTQYF. The CDR3 DNA sequence: TGTGCCAGCAGCTCGCGACTAGCGGGGGGAGCAGATACGCAGTATTTT.

The chain combines TRBV3-1 (or the pseudogene TRBV3-2) with TRBJ2-7, with 8 bases that match TRBD1. V gave up 4 bases and J gave up 6 bases; unmatched junction bases: 11. Germline CDR1 and CDR2: LGHDT and YNNKEL (reference sequence). The CDR3 spans 15 residues. CDR3 sequence reads: CASSPTDRGKVEQYF. CDR3 nucleotides: TGTGCCAGCAGCCCAACCGACAGGGGCAAGGTCGAGCAGTACTTC.